This T cell receptor (beta chain) was identified during a study of identical twins. Study-level points and caveats: The more abundant beta clonotypes in cord blood had fewer insertions, and memory repertoires did not show this.

A single record per CDR3 protein comes from TCRdb applying MiXCR to the 5' RACE reads. The sample lists roughly 350,000 distinct CDR3 sequences; around 12% were seen once. The CDR3 runs to 12 residues. Germline V gives CDR1 KGHDR, CDR2 SFDVKD. Trimming cost V 10 bases and J 7 bases, with 13 bases left between them. The sample holds many counts of this clonotype. Its specificity is not known. These data also formed part of another study, on yellow fever vaccine responses in identical twins.

Sequences were obtained from CD8+ T cells sorted from blood. The rearrangement links TRBV24-1 to TRBJ2-1; D might be TRBD1 (6 bases). This sequence originates from a woman aged 18-30 years in good health. The CDR3 nucleotides read TGTGCCACACAGGGACCCGCAAATGAGCAGTTCTTC. It yields the protein CATQGPANEQFF.